This record covers a single T cell receptor beta chain. Its antigen is unidentified. The sample is drawn from a study of cytomegalovirus exposure and HLA in healthy donors. Method: immunoSEQ multiplex PCR; TCRdb's copy keeps in-frame clones and lacks some. Among about 130,000 clones listed, around 95% were seen once. Findings of the study overall: The study found most TCR sequences rare, yet found some public TCRs in many donors.

Material for sequencing was PBMCs. This clonotype was sampled from a man aged 18 to 30 in good health and CMV-seronegative.

In DNA, the CDR3 is TGTGCCAGCAGTTTCCAGGGTAACACTGAAGCTTTCTTT. Protein sequence: CASSFQGNTEAFF. The chain is built from TRBV27 and TRBJ1-1; TRBD1 is a possible D gene (5 bases). The germline V and J ends were trimmed by 3 bases and 2 bases, with 7 bases remaining between them. Germline CDR1 reads MNHEY; CDR2 reads SMNVEV (reference sequence). This CDR3 region has 13 residues.